These T cell receptor beta chains were read from a single sample in a study of blood T cell repertoires in COVID-19. TCRdb keeps only in-frame clones here, not all; method: immunoSEQ multiplex PCR. The repertoire holds some 200,000 clones, with around 80% as singletons. Sequenced input: peripheral blood. The receptors were gathered from a woman in her twenties or thirties with COVID-19, enrolled during active disease. Each CDR3 is given with its conserved first and last residue. D genes are given only for firm matches. Only some rows state a clone size, as once, few, many or a class for expanded clones.

j_gene,v_gene,d_gene,abundance,CDR3nt,CDR3aa
TRBJ2-5,TRBV5-5,TRBD1,-,TGTGCCAGCAGGCCCAGACAGGGCCTCCAAGAGACCCAGTACTTC,CASRPRQGLQETQYF
TRBJ1-1,TRBV2,TRBD1,-,TGTGCCAGCCCGGACAGGGGTGGCACTGAAGCTTTCTTT,CASPDRGGTEAFF
TRBJ1-3,TRBV7-9,-,few,TGTGCCAGCGGGGCCCGCTCTGGAAACACCATATATTTT,CASGARSGNTIYF
TRBJ2-6,TRBV7-9,-,-,TGTGCCAGCAGCTTAGCTGGAGGGCCCTCTGGGGCCAACGTCCTGACTTTC,CASSLAGGPSGANVLTF
TRBJ1-2,TRBV10-3,TRBD1,-,TGTGCCATCAGGGGGACAGGGGGCAGTTATGGCTACACCTTC,CAIRGTGGSYGYTF
TRBJ2-1,TRBV7-3,TRBD2,-,TGTGCCAGCAGCTTAAGTGGGACTAGCGGGGAGCAGTTCTTC,CASSLSGTSGEQFF
TRBJ2-7,TRBV27,TRBD1,-,TGTGCCAGCGGACGGACAGGGGGCTTTTCCTACGAGCAGTACTTC,CASGRTGGFSYEQYF
TRBJ2-1,TRBV7-9,-,-,TGTGCCAGCAGCTTAGGGGCTTACAATGAGCAGTTCTTC,CASSLGAYNEQFF
TRBJ1-2,TRBV24-1,-,-,TGTGCCACCAGTGATTTGAACAGGGCCTATGGCTACACCTTC,CATSDLNRAYGYTF
TRBJ2-3,TRBV19,TRBD1,-,TGTGCCAGTAGTCCCGGGACAGGAACGGGGGATACGCAGTATTTT,CASSPGTGTGDTQYF
TRBJ1-5,TRBV10-3,-,-,TGTGCCATCAGTGAGTCGACCTGGGAGGGGAATCAGCCCCAGCATTTT,CAISESTWEGNQPQHF
TRBJ1-2,TRBV19,-,-,TGTGCCAGTAGTATTCGGAGTCCTCTCTATGGCTACACCTTC,CASSIRSPLYGYTF
TRBJ2-1,TRBV15,TRBD2,-,TGTGCCACCAGCGGGGAAGGGCTAGCGGGACAAAATGAGCAGTTCTTC,CATSGEGLAGQNEQFF